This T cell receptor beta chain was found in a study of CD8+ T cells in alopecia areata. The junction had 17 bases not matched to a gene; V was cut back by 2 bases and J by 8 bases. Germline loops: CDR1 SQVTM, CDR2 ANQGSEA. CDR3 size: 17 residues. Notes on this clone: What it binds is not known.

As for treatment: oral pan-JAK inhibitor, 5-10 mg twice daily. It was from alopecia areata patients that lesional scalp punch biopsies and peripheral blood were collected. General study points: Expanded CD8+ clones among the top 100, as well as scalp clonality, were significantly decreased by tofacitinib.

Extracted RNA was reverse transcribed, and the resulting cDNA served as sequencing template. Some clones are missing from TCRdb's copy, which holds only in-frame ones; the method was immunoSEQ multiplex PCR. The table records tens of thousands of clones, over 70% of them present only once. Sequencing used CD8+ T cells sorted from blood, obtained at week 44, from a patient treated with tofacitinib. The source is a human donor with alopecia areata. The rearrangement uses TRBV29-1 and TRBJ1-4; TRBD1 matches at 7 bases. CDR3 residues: CSVETTRNDREGEKLFF. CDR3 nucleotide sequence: TGCAGCGTTGAAACCACCCGAAACGACAGGGAGGGAGAAAAACTGTTTTTT.